Sequencing of this T cell receptor (beta chain) was carried out in a study of pediatric ulcerative colitis (dated by TCRdb to the late 2010s). General notes on the study: Of the ulcerative colitis patients, about 7 had pancolitis and two had left-sided colitis, and histology in every patient was consistent with ulcerative colitis. From nine newly diagnosed, treatment-naive pediatric ulcerative colitis patients and a handful of non-IBD control children, paired blood and rectal samples were collected. By Pediatric Ulcerative Colitis Activity Index, a couple of patients had mild disease, several had moderate disease and three had acute severe colitis. Broader findings and caveats from the paper: The healthy control group was small, with only four individuals. Because repertoires were derived from total lymphocyte DNA, patterns in rare subsets such as regulatory T cells may not have been reflected. Significantly higher autologous blood-rectal clonal overlap was found in ulcerative colitis patients than in controls, which suggested increased T cell trafficking to inflamed tissue. For technical reasons, substantially fewer templates were yielded by the blood samples of a couple of patients, and these blood samples were excluded from blood-rectal overlap analysis. A couple of rectal CDR3 clonotypes were found in every ulcerative colitis patient but in no control. Features of the rectal repertoire distinguished controls, mild-moderate colitis patients and acute severe colitis patients, and in acute severe colitis, rectal diversity was reduced because of clonal expansions. Rectal pinch biopsies may have included blood-derived T cells, especially in patients with overt colitis.

Using the immunoSEQ TRB Survey service, rearranged CDR3 beta regions were amplified from genomic DNA with multiplex V and J primers. Survey-level sequencing depth of up to 500,000 reads per sample was used to keep depth equal across samples. Libraries were purified and pooled, and sequencing was performed on Illumina technology. Per the source publication's procedure: Productive clonality, sample overlap, pairwise scatters, CDR3 beta length, V/D/J gene usage and productiveness were assessed with immunoSEQ online tools. Alongside Shannon and Simpson indices, calculated diversity was computed as the number of unique rearrangements divided by total templates, multiplied by 100. Z-score normalized data were analyzed by principal component analysis with the R prcomp function and the ggbiplot package. Morisita's index was used to quantify the clonal overlap between blood and rectum within each subject. TCRdb limited this immuneACCESS table to in-frame rearrangements with V and J called. A share of clones is missing; checked studies link under half to unresolved V genes, and the rest is unexplained. V, J and clone size derive from that table, while D and trimming were established from the DNA sequence. Recorded for this sample are approximately 40,000 clones; about 75% of them occurred a single time. Together, the top ten hold about 9.1% of the sample.

During colonoscopy, one to two pinch biopsies were obtained from the rectum for research. Before the diagnostic colonoscopy, none of the ulcerative colitis patients had been given immunosuppressive medication. Rectal biopsies were digested with proteinase K before DNA isolation. The Wizard kit (Promega) was used to extract genomic DNA from the blood and intestinal samples. As concerns this clone: Its antigen is still unknown. Within one base of it there is no much larger clone, and no base qualities were kept.

The receptor's source is a boy younger than 18 with severe ulcerative colitis. The sequencing input was gut tissue.

The DNA sequence reads TGTGCCAGCAGGCTGGGACAGACAAGCTCCTACGAGCAGTACTTC. The encoded protein is CASRLGQTSSYEQYF. The rearrangement joined TRBV6-1 to TRBJ2-7, with 7 junctional bases fitting TRBD1. Trimming leaves V shorter by 6 bases and J shorter by 0 bases, with the junction holding 8 bases beyond the gene matches. The germline V gene provides CDR1 MNHNS and CDR2 SASEGT. Inclusive of the bounding cysteine and phenylalanine, the CDR3 is 15 residues long. The CDR3 DNA has 45 bases and is translated from base 1.